The 7 T cell receptor beta chains listed next were all sequenced from one sample in a study of post-analysis software for immune sequencing data. Unique molecular identifiers featured in each of the TCR beta cDNA libraries. TCRdb passed the PCR reads through MiXCR, listing each CDR3 protein once. The repertoire holds about 160,000 distinct CDR3 sequences, with around 36% as singletons. This sample comprised blood, obtained after autologous hematopoietic stem cell transplantation. These receptors were obtained from a girl aged 5 to 17 with multiple sclerosis.

This clonotype appeared a few times. The V call is TRBV7-9, the J call TRBJ2-6, with D tentatively TRBD2 (5 bases). This CDR3 is 15 amino acids long. Germline V lookup: CDR1 SEHNR, CDR2 FQNEAQ (reference sequence). Trimming pared 3 bases from V and 0 bases from J, leaving 6 bases between. The CDR3 nucleotides are TGTGCCAGCAGCTTCCGGGGCTCTGGGGCCAACGTCCTGACTTTC. Residues: CASSFRGSGANVLTF.

The chain links TRBV20-1 to TRBJ2-1, with TRBD2 matching over 9 bases. V lost 0 bases to trimming and J lost 4 bases; unmatched junction nucleotides: 4. The CDR3 runs 15 residues. Per germline, CDR1 DFQATT and CDR2 SNEGSKA (reference sequence). CDR3 sequence reads: CSARDQRGVYNEQFF. The CDR3 DNA sequence: TGCAGTGCTAGAGATCAGCGGGGGGTATACAATGAGCAGTTCTTC.

This clonotype was observed a few times. The chain combines TRBV4-3 with TRBJ2-1, with D possibly being TRBD1 or TRBD2 (5 bases each). Trimming took off 4 bases at V and 0 bases at J, with 13 bases between the two ends. Germline assignment: CDR1 LGHNA and CDR2 YSLEER. The CDR3 contains 16 residues. This CDR3 reads CASSRRWGSSYNEQFF. The DNA of the CDR3 is TGCGCCAGCAGCCGAAGGTGGGGGAGCTCCTACAATGAGCAGTTCTTC.

This clonotype came up many times. With a much larger clone just one base away, this may be a read error. The V gene is TRBV12-3 or TRBV12-4, the J gene TRBJ1-4; TRBD1 might be the D (6 bases). The ends were cut back, 3 bases at V and 7 bases at J, with 12 bases in the middle. The length of the CDR3 is 14 residues. The CDR3 protein is CASSLGRGGEKLFF. In nucleotides, the CDR3 is TGTGCCAGCAGTTTGGGCAGGGGAGGTGAAAAACTGTTTTTT.

This clonotype was counted only a few times. The rearrangement joins TRBV10-3 to TRBJ2-3, with D perhaps TRBD1 (5 bases). V lost 0 bases and J 2 bases, leaving 9 bases between the germline ends. Germline V gene sequence: CDR1 ENHRY, CDR2 SYGVKD. This CDR3 has 15 residues. CDR3 loop: CAISESGRDTDTQYF. In DNA form, the CDR3 reads TGTGCCATCAGTGAGTCAGGCAGGGACACAGATACGCAGTATTTT.

This clonotype was observed at least ten times. The rearrangement uses TRBV20-1 and TRBJ1-6, with TRBD1 identical over 8 bases. This CDR3 comprises 17 residues. Trimming at V came to 2 bases and at J to 0 bases, leaving 6 bases not matched to a gene. Germline V lookup: CDR1 DFQATT, CDR2 SNEGSKA (reference sequence). CDR3 region: CSARSWTGSSYNSPLHF. For the CDR3, the DNA is TGCAGTGCTAGATCTTGGACAGGGAGCTCCTATAATTCACCCCTCCACTTT.

The V gene is TRBV6-4, the J gene TRBJ2-1; D gene unclear. There are 13 residues in the CDR3. V was trimmed by 0 bases and J by 4 bases, leaving 4 bases between them. CDR1 and CDR2 from the germline V gene are MRHNA and SNTAGT. CDR3 bases: TGTGCCAGCAGTGACTCCGTTTACAATGAGCAGTTCTTC. It codes for CASSDSVYNEQFF.